The present entry profiles one T cell receptor (beta chain) with its context. V gave up 5 bases and J gave up 6 bases, with 17 bases separating them. The CDR3 spans 15 residues. Per germline, CDR1 LNHDA and CDR2 SQIVND (reference sequence). The sample is drawn from a study of blood T cell repertoires in COVID-19. Overall study context: COVID-19 samples from acute and convalescent phases originated in the United States, Italy and Spain. T cells, B-cell-depleted T cells, or PBMCs provided the cDNA or gDNA that served as material.

Per the authors' pipeline: By means of reference gene primer amplification, nucleated cell counts were estimated. Assay: immunoSEQ multiplex PCR; the TCRdb copy retains only in-frame clones and omits some. V and J calls and clone size are as listed in that table; D and trimming were resolved from the DNA. The sample holds about 63,000 clones; 92% are singletons and the top ten take around 4.6%. This chain connects TRBV19 to TRBJ1-5; D not certain. This sequence was found in a man between 45 and 60 years old with active COVID-19. The sequencing sample was made of peripheral blood. CDR3 DNA sequence: TGTGCCAGTAGTGCGCCGGCCGGACTACGTCAGCCCCAGCATTTT. It specifies CASSAPAGLRQPQHF.